This T cell receptor beta chain is from a study of blood T cell repertoires in COVID-19. Overall study: Samples taken during acute and convalescent COVID-19 were collected in the United States, Italy and Spain. T cells, B-cell-depleted T cells, or PBMCs supplied cDNA or gDNA.

The CDR3 runs to 15 residues. Germline CDR1 SGHNT, CDR2 YYREEE (reference sequence). J was trimmed by 3 bases and V by 4 bases; bases with no gene match: 7. As handled by the study authors: Amplification of reference gene primers was used by the study to estimate nucleated cell counts. Method: immunoSEQ multiplex PCR; TCRdb's copy keeps in-frame clones and lacks some. Clone size and V and J calls were adopted from that table, with D and trimming inferred from the DNA. This sample has 80,000 to 100,000 clones; roughly nine tenths occur once, and the top ten carry around 1.8%. Sequencing input: peripheral blood. The J gene is TRBJ2-1, the V gene TRBV5-4; 7 nucleotides match TRBD2. The TCR originated in a human donor with active COVID-19. The donor label of this sample is uncertain. The DNA for the CDR3 is TGTGCCAGCAGCCCGCGCGGGGGTAACTACAATGAGCAGTTCTTC. It codes for CASSPRGGNYNEQFF. Full variable domain (rest looked up from reference TRBV5-4 and TRBJ2-1): ETGVTQSPTHLIKTRGQQVTLRCSSQSGHNTVSWYQQALGQGPQFIFQYYREEENGRGNFPPRFSGLQFPNYSSELNVNALELDDSALYLCASSPRGGNYNEQFFGPGTRLTVL.